This T cell receptor beta chain emerged from a study of blood T cell repertoires in COVID-19. Study details: The analysed material was cDNA or gDNA that came from T cells, B-cell-depleted T cells, or PBMCs.

In its sample, this clone was seen once. The repertoire was sequenced with immunoSEQ multiplex PCR; TCRdb's copy has only in-frame clones and lacks some. The sample consists of 150,000 to 200,000 clones, approximately 91% of them appearing once. After removal of 1 base from V and 6 bases from J, the junction contained 15 bases not matched to a gene. Germline CDR1 is MGHRA and CDR2 is YSYEKL. The CDR3 extends over 19 amino acids. This chain uses TRBV4-1 with TRBJ2-3; the match to TRBD2 covers 11 bases. The sequenced material came from peripheral blood. The clonotype was recovered from a man aged 45-65 years with acute or convalescent COVID-19. In nucleotides, the CDR3 is TGCGCCAGCAGCCAAGCACTAGCGGGGGCCCTCTCCGGGGAGGATACGCAGTATTTT. This codes for CASSQALAGALSGEDTQYF.